Sequencing of this TCR beta chain was carried out in a study of shared clonotypes between healthy human individuals. Findings of the study overall: Among donors, the sharing of clonotypes was expected to be influenced by sequencing depth. Naive CD4 clonotype sharing across several donors was approximately 5.2%.

The data were produced by immunoSEQ multiplex PCR, yet TCRdb's version contains in-frame clones alone and is incomplete. The repertoire holds millions of clones, approximately 90% seen once, with over 0.12% in the top ten. Details on this clone: Its specificity is unknown.

V was trimmed by 0 bases and J by 7 bases, leaving 6 bases between them. Germline V CDR1 and CDR2: MNHNY, SVGAGI (reference sequence). CDR3 length: 12 amino acids. CD45RA-negative memory and CD45RA+ naive subsets were split from the CD4+ cells. Material for sequencing was naive CD4+ T cells sorted from blood. Subset here: CD45RA+ positively selected. The chain couples TRBV6-6 to TRBJ2-5; D unresolved. The sequence derives from a man aged 18 to 29 in good health. CDR3 nucleotides: TGTGCCAGCAGTTACTCGTCGGGGACCCAGTACTTC. This encodes CASSYSSGTQYF.